This TCR beta chain was found in a study of blood T cell repertoires in COVID-19. Overall study: Sites in the United States, Italy and Spain provided acute and convalescent COVID-19 samples. From T cells, B-cell-depleted T cells, or PBMCs came the material, which was cDNA or gDNA.

After removal of 6 bases from V and 4 bases from J, the junction contained 9 bases not matched to a gene. Germline CDR1 reads LNHDA; CDR2 reads SQIVND (reference sequence). CDR3 length: 15 residues. In the study's own analysis: By means of reference gene primer amplification, nucleated cell counts were estimated. Method: immunoSEQ multiplex PCR; TCRdb's copy keeps in-frame clones and lacks some. The V and J calls and clone size come from that table; D and trimming were worked out from the DNA. The sample yields about 230,000 clones, over 80% seen once. The TCR sequence derives from a woman in her 70s with active or convalescent COVID-19. The chain couples TRBV19 to TRBJ2-5, with 9 bases matching TRBD1. Specimen: peripheral blood. CDR3 sequence reads: CASRGQGRERETQYF. The CDR3, as DNA: TGTGCCAGTAGGGGACAGGGAAGGGAGAGAGAGACCCAGTACTTC.